These T cell receptor beta chains were read from a single sample in a study of T-cell memory formation after mild COVID-19. MiXCR was run by TCRdb on the 5' RACE reads, yielding one entry per CDR3 protein. The sample holds 200,000 or so distinct CDR3 sequences, roughly 16% seen once. The source material was PBMCs or a T cell subset sorted from them (not recorded which). The source is an adult woman who had mild COVID-19 (a few samples of this study predate the infection). Cell type and time point are not known. Each CDR3 is given with its conserved first and last residue. The D gene is left open where the match is weak. Not every row has a clone size; where given, it reads once, few, many or a size class.

TRBJ1-1 many TRBV12-3/TRBV12-4 - CASSLYRGTEAFF TGTGCCAGCAGTTTATACAGAGGCACTGAAGCTTTCTTT
TRBJ2-1 many TRBV7-8 - CASRRSGDYNEQFF TGTGCCAGCAGGCGGAGCGGTGACTACAATGAGCAGTTCTTC
TRBJ2-7 - TRBV6-5 - CASRSLSGSSYEQYF TGTGCCAGCAGGAGTTTATCAGGGAGCTCCTACGAGCAGTACTTC
TRBJ2-5 - TRBV11-2 - CASSFTRGPRETQYF TGTGCCAGCAGCTTTACCAGGGGCCCCCGGGAGACCCAGTACTTC
TRBJ2-1 once TRBV20-1 - CSARDSGSLANEQFF TGCAGTGCTAGAGATTCGGGGAGCCTCGCCAATGAGCAGTTCTTC
TRBJ2-5 many TRBV6-5 TRBD2 CAVTTSGQETQYF TGTGCCGTGACGACTAGCGGACAAGAGACCCAGTACTTC
TRBJ2-5 many TRBV6-5 - CATPGLHPRKTQYF TGTGCCACTCCTGGACTTCACCCACGAAAGACCCAGTACTTC
TRBJ2-7 - TRBV12-3/TRBV12-4 TRBD1 CASSLTGANRNEQYF TGTGCCAGCAGTTTGACAGGGGCGAATAGGAACGAGCAGTACTTC
TRBJ2-3 - TRBV27 - CASSPPRRADTQYF TGTGCCAGCAGTCCTCCAAGGAGGGCAGATACGCAGTATTTT
TRBJ2-3 many TRBV4-2 - CASSQDLGGPRTDTQYF TGTGCCAGCAGCCAAGATTTGGGGGGCCCCCGCACAGATACGCAGTATTTT
TRBJ2-3 many TRBV5-1 - CASSLGGPTDTQYF TGTGCCAGCAGCCTGGGGGGACCCACAGATACGCAGTATTTT
TRBJ2-1 few TRBV7-3 TRBD1 CASSLIGTGLNEQFF TGTGCCAGCAGCTTAATCGGGACAGGGTTGAATGAGCAGTTCTTC
TRBJ2-7 few TRBV15 - CATSSGLDYEQYF TGTGCCACCAGCTCAGGGCTCGACTACGAGCAGTACTTC
TRBJ2-5 - TRBV20-1 TRBD2 CSARGGRGPQETQYF TGCAGTGCCCGGGGGGGCAGGGGCCCCCAAGAGACCCAGTACTTC
TRBJ1-1 - TRBV6-5 TRBD1 CASSRGQGYTEAFF TGTGCCAGCAGCCGGGGACAGGGATATACTGAAGCTTTCTTT
TRBJ2-5 few TRBV7-2 TRBD2 CASSKQTLAGGQETQYF TGTGCCAGCAGCAAACAGACTCTAGCGGGAGGGCAAGAGACCCAGTACTTC
TRBJ2-1 - TRBV7-2 - CASSLARGRVADEQFF TGTGCCAGCAGCTTAGCGAGGGGCAGGGTGGCCGATGAGCAGTTCTTC
TRBJ2-5 few TRBV10-3 TRBD2 CAIMASGVETQYF TGTGCCATCATGGCTAGCGGGGTGGAGACCCAGTACTTC
TRBJ1-2 - TRBV5-1 TRBD1 CASSLYSTGQDYGYTF TGCGCCAGCAGCCTCTACTCTACGGGACAGGACTATGGCTACACCTTC
TRBJ1-1 few TRBV2 - CASRESLMMNTEAFF TGTGCCAGCAGGGAATCCCTCATGATGAACACTGAAGCTTTCTTT
TRBJ2-1 - TRBV5-1 TRBD1 CASSDRGNSYNEQFF TGCGCCAGCAGCGACAGGGGGAACTCCTACAATGAGCAGTTCTTC
TRBJ1-5 - TRBV3-1 - CASSQDLNPSWPQHF TGTGCCAGCAGCCAAGACTTAAATCCCTCTTGGCCCCAGCATTTT
TRBJ2-3 few TRBV12-3/TRBV12-4 TRBD1 CASSLDPGQGSGDTQYF TGTGCCAGCAGTTTAGATCCGGGACAGGGTTCGGGAGATACGCAGTATTTT
TRBJ1-5 - TRBV6-5 TRBD1 CASSYDRGEQPQHF TGTGCCAGCAGTTACGACAGGGGAGAACAGCCCCAGCATTTT
TRBJ1-4 - TRBV2 TRBD1 CASSATQGAGNEKLFF TGTGCCAGCAGTGCGACCCAGGGGGCAGGGAATGAAAAACTGTTTTTT
TRBJ2-3 - TRBV12-3/TRBV12-4 TRBD2 CASSLGTRNTQYF TGTGCCAGCAGTTTAGGGACTAGGAATACGCAGTATTTT
TRBJ2-7 few TRBV6-6 - CASSRDAYEQYF TGTGCCAGCAGTAGGGATGCCTACGAGCAGTACTTC
TRBJ2-2 - TRBV2 - CASSERGRDTGELFF TGTGCCAGCAGTGAGCGGGGCCGGGACACCGGGGAGCTGTTTTTT
TRBJ1-5 - TRBV19 - CASRSLDWGNQPQHF TGTGCCAGTAGGTCACTCGACTGGGGCAATCAGCCCCAGCATTTT
TRBJ2-2 - TRBV11-1 - CASSLGRAGELFF TGTGCCAGCAGCTTAGGCAGGGCGGGGGAGCTGTTTTTT
TRBJ2-4 - TRBV20-1 TRBD2 CSAVSLAGDPKNIQYF TGCAGTGCTGTAAGCTTAGCGGGAGACCCCAAAAACATTCAGTACTTC
TRBJ1-3 - TRBV7-3 - CASSVGAPGAGNTIYF TGTGCCAGCAGCGTCGGGGCGCCAGGCGCTGGAAACACCATATATTTT
TRBJ2-7 - TRBV6-5 - CASSYGGKGGEQYF TGTGCCAGCAGTTACGGCGGGAAGGGAGGCGAGCAGTACTTC
TRBJ2-1 few TRBV7-3 - CASSLRGGGAQFF TGTGCCAGCAGCTTACGAGGTGGGGGGGCTCAGTTCTTC
TRBJ2-2 few TRBV29-1 TRBD2 CSVEVGGLAAPTGELFF TGCAGCGTTGAAGTGGGGGGACTAGCGGCCCCCACCGGGGAGCTGTTTTTT
TRBJ2-7 - TRBV7-2 - CASSPRGLAYEQYF TGTGCCAGCAGCCCTAGAGGGCTAGCCTACGAGCAGTACTTC
TRBJ2-5 - TRBV29-1 - CSTLMRGRETQYF TGCAGCACCTTAATGAGGGGCAGGGAGACCCAGTACTTC
TRBJ1-1 many TRBV5-1 - CASSLGTGMNTEAFF TGCGCCAGCAGCTTGGGAACAGGCATGAACACTGAAGCTTTCTTT
TRBJ1-5 few TRBV29-1 TRBD1 CSVEDGSGTGNQPQHF TGCAGCGTTGAAGATGGGTCTGGGACAGGGAATCAGCCCCAGCATTTT
TRBJ1-3 - TRBV2 - CASRVRAGHSGNTIYF TGTGCCAGCAGGGTGAGAGCGGGACACTCTGGAAACACCATATATTTT
TRBJ2-7 - TRBV2 - CASMLEGGRYEQYF TGTGCCAGCATGCTTGAGGGTGGTCGGTACGAGCAGTACTTC
TRBJ1-1 few TRBV12-3/TRBV12-4 - CASSFGGLTEAFF TGTGCCAGCAGTTTTGGGGGGCTCACTGAAGCTTTCTTT